The clone carrying this T cell receptor (beta chain) was seen a single time. Antigen specificity is unknown. The data were obtained in a study of cytomegalovirus exposure and HLA in healthy donors. For the study at large: The Caucasian-associated ancestry cluster contained about 80% of the 398 genotyped donors.

Findings and caveats of the study: In an earlier analysis, productive rearrangement rates for most beta V segments clustered near 87% or 30%.

Vbeta (60) and Jbeta (13) primers were used in the PCR. Repertoires were generated with immunoSEQ multiplex PCR, while TCRdb's copy carries only in-frame clones and drops some. The sample lists some 78,000 clones; around 68% were seen once. The CDR3 runs to 13 residues. Germline loops: CDR1 SGHVS, CDR2 FNYEAQ. Trimming took 1 base from V and 2 from J, leaving 5 bases between them. The sample taken for sequencing was PBMCs. The V gene is TRBV7-6, the J gene TRBJ1-2; D is unresolved. The source is a man aged 35-49 years in good health and CMV-seropositive. CDR3 DNA: TGTGCCAGCAGCTTAGGCGGGAACTATGGCTACACCTTC. Protein sequence: CASSLGGNYGYTF.